Listed below are T cell receptor beta chains from one sample, sequenced in a study of response to subunit inactivated influenza vaccine. TCRdb reanalysed the RT-PCR reads using MiXCR and keeps one entry per CDR3 protein. The sample records about 540,000 distinct CDR3 sequences, around 25% being singletons. These data also formed part of another study, on T cells expressing NK-cell markers.

The sample consisted of CD4+ T cells sorted from PBMCs, taken approximately 12 days after vaccination. The origin of the receptors is a man in his fifties who received an inactivated influenza vaccine. Both conserved end residues are trimmed from each CDR3. Some rows have no size entry. The others give once, few or many, or a class for an expanded clone.

abundance	v_gene	j_gene	CDR3aa
NA	TRBV7-2	TRBJ1-3	ASSPGQGASSGNTIY
NA	TRBV7-9	TRBJ2-3	ASSLAREADTQY
NA	TRBV7-9	TRBJ2-5	ASSLASGRYETQY
many	TRBV4-1	TRBJ2-3	ASSQAGSTDTQY
NA	TRBV7-2	TRBJ2-5	ASSTGTSVETQY
many	TRBV28	TRBJ2-5	ASTGQQETQY
few	TRBV15	TRBJ2-1	ATSRDLGGMPF
NA	TRBV27	TRBJ2-7	ASSLSPTRSSYEQY
NA	TRBV20-1	TRBJ1-4	SPRGSTNEKLF
few	TRBV20-1	TRBJ1-5	SARDRARGRGNQPQH
NA	TRBV15	TRBJ2-7	ATSRLLNYEQY
few	TRBV4-2	TRBJ2-3	ASSQYGATVTDTQY
NA	TRBV29-1	TRBJ1-5	SVSGTDKDQPQH
NA	TRBV5-4	TRBJ2-5	ASSLATSGGSKTQY
few	TRBV20-1	TRBJ1-1	SARTRTTTEAF
NA	TRBV5-5	TRBJ2-4	ASSLDPGQGRIQY
few	TRBV25-1	TRBJ1-2	ASSEGTAVHGYT
NA	TRBV20-1	TRBJ2-1	SATSGMLFNEQF
NA	TRBV5-1	TRBJ2-3	ASSLMDNGDTQY
NA	TRBV12-3/TRBV12-4	TRBJ1-6	ASSQGGAYNSPLH
few	TRBV12-3/TRBV12-4	TRBJ1-2	ASSSGMDYGYT
NA	TRBV5-5	TRBJ2-2	ASSFRLAPGELF
NA	TRBV7-2	TRBJ2-7	ASSYHRGTYEQY
NA	TRBV7-9	TRBJ1-6	ASSLSWTGQSPLH
NA	TRBV14	TRBJ2-2	ASSQDYTAQNTGELF
once	TRBV6-2/TRBV6-3	TRBJ1-5	ASSRQGFNQPQH
NA	TRBV20-1	TRBJ2-7	SAGRHNEQY
NA	TRBV28	TRBJ1-2	ASSFQGGTYGYT
NA	TRBV12-3/TRBV12-4	TRBJ2-1	ASSSWGSSYNEQF
few	TRBV12-3/TRBV12-4	TRBJ2-2	ANSFPDTRNTGELF
NA	TRBV7-2	TRBJ2-5	ASSYPGHSLFVDQY
NA	TRBV5-5	TRBJ2-1	ASSLAPSGGQDEQF
few	TRBV28	TRBJ2-3	ASSSRPNTDTQY
NA	TRBV7-9	TRBJ1-6	ASSPRGQANNSPLH
few	TRBV10-3	TRBJ2-5	AISSGTSEETQY
NA	TRBV5-1	TRBJ2-5	ASSQGTSGAETQY
many	TRBV28	TRBJ2-5	ASSGNGETQY
many	TRBV12-3/TRBV12-4	TRBJ1-4	ASSLLGIGEKLF
many	TRBV27	TRBJ2-7	ASSKTGEAYEQY
few	TRBV18	TRBJ1-2	ASSPAGDGYT
once	TRBV5-1	TRBJ2-2	ASSLVYRGTRSAGELF
NA	TRBV10-3	TRBJ2-7	AISETYEQY